A single sample is the source of the 22 T cell receptor beta chains below, sequenced in a study of shared clonotypes between healthy human individuals. Profiled with immunoSEQ multiplex PCR; TCRdb holds only in-frame clones, not every one. The sample has 2,500,000 or so clones; around 93% are singletons. Sequencing was done on a sample of naive CD4+ T cells from PBMCs. Specified subset: CD45RA+ positively selected. The receptors come from a man between 18 and 35 years old in good health. Some clones in this sample may be carry-over from other donors' samples.

The chain has TRBV19 and TRBJ1-1; D not certain. The CDR3 has 15 amino acids. Trimming removed 1 base from V and 2 bases from J, with 11 bases in between. Germline lookup yields CDR1 LNHDA and CDR2 SQIVND (reference sequence). The CDR3 nucleotides are TGTGCCAGTAGTATAGTTGGGTCTCGCAACACTGAAGCTTTCTTT. This codes for CASSIVGSRNTEAFF.

The chain has TRBV18 and TRBJ2-3; D not resolved. CDR1 KGHSH and CDR2 LQKENI come from the germline V gene. The ends were cut back, 4 bases at V and 0 bases at J, with 8 bases in the middle. The CDR3 consists of 14 residues. CDR3 sequence (DNA): TGTGCCAGCTCACTCCAGGACAGCACAGATACGCAGTATTTT. Its protein is CASSLQDSTDTQYF.

Concerning this clone itself: The sample carries other DNA sequences with the same CDR3. Here the CDR3 reads CASSLRGTYEQYF. The CDR3 coding sequence is TGTGCCAGCAGTTTAAGAGGTACCTACGAGCAGTACTTC. The V call is TRBV27, the J call TRBJ2-7; D uncertain. Germline-derived CDR1 and CDR2 are MNHEY and SMNVEV (reference sequence). The CDR3 length is 13 residues. Deletions cut 2 bases from V and 2 bases from J, with 7 bases between.

V gene TRBV9 combines with J gene TRBJ2-7; the D gene could be TRBD1 or TRBD2 (5 bases each). Per germline, CDR1 SGDLS and CDR2 YYNGEE. The CDR3 is 16 amino acids. Trimming pared 0 bases from V and 2 bases from J, leaving 15 bases between. The CDR3 DNA follows: TGTGCCAGCAGCGTAGCCCCTACGGGGCTCGCCTACGAGCAGTACTTC. Its translation: CASSVAPTGLAYEQYF. Together with reference TRBV9 and TRBJ2-7, the CDR3 gives the full variable domain: DSGVTQTPKHLITATGQRVTLRCSPRSGDLSVYWYQQSLDQGLQFLIQYYNGEERAKGNILERFSAQQFPDLHSELNLSSLELGDSALYFCASSVAPTGLAYEQYFGPGTRLTVT.

The chain combines TRBV28 with TRBJ2-2, with D possibly matching TRBD1 (6 bases). The V gene lost 8 bases and the J gene lost 1 base, with 17 bases spanning the gap. CDR3 length equals 16 residues. Germline CDR1 reads MDHEN; CDR2 reads SYDVKM. CDR3 bases: TGTGCCAGCGCGTTCCCCAGGGGCCAGAACACCGGGGAGCTGTTTTTT. Protein: CASAFPRGQNTGELFF.

This chain connects TRBV18 to TRBJ1-5; D perhaps matches TRBD1 (5 bases). This CDR3 is built from 13 residues. Germline-derived CDR1 and CDR2 are KGHSH and LQKENI. Trimming pared 5 bases from V and 6 bases from J, leaving 11 bases between. Here the CDR3 DNA reads TGTGCCAGCTCATCCGGGGCTTTTCAGCCCCAGCATTTT. Protein product: CASSSGAFQPQHF.

This sequence joins TRBV15 and TRBJ1-4; D possibly corresponds to TRBD1 (5 bases). V was cut by 1 base and J by 7 bases, with 13 bases left in between. Germline values: CDR1 LNHNV, CDR2 YYDKDF (reference sequence). This CDR3 is 15 amino acids long. The CDR3, as DNA: TGTGCCACCAGCAGAGCGGGTGGGGCGGTTGAAAAACTGTTTTTT. This sequence encodes CATSRAGGAVEKLFF. The whole variable domain, filled in from reference TRBV15 and TRBJ1-4, reads DAMVIQNPRYQVTQFGKPVTLSCSQTLNHNVMYWYQQKSSQAPKLLFHYYDKDFNNEADTPDNFQSRRPNTSFCFLDIRSPGLGDTAMYLCATSRAGGAVEKLFFGSGTQLSVL.

V usage is TRBV4-1 and J usage is TRBJ2-7; perhaps TRBD2 as D (5 bases). The V end lost 3 bases, the J end lost 6 bases, and 15 bases lay between the germline ends. From germline, CDR1 is MGHRA and CDR2 YSYEKL. The CDR3 runs to 14 residues. CDR3 DNA sequence: TGCGCCAGCAGCCACTTAGGACTCCCGGCCGAGCAGTACTTC. It encodes CASSHLGLPAEQYF.

About this clone: The same CDR3 can be traced to other DNA sequences in this sample. This chain uses TRBV6-6 with TRBJ2-5, with a tentative D call TRBD1 (6 bases). Germline loops: CDR1 MNHNY, CDR2 SVGAGI (reference sequence). The CDR3 is 13 residues long. Trimming shortened V by 2 bases and J by 5 bases, and 9 bases separated the two germline ends. The CDR3 region is CASSYVRGETQYF. For the CDR3, the DNA is TGTGCCAGCAGTTACGTGAGGGGGGAGACCCAGTACTTC.

This chain connects TRBV5-1 to TRBJ2-5; 7 bases match TRBD2. V shed 0 bases, J shed 0 bases, and the junction held 5 bases outside the gene matches. The CDR3 spans 16 residues. CDR1 and CDR2 from the germline V gene are SGHRS and YFSETQ. The chain's CDR3 is CASSLEFSGDQETQYF. Here the CDR3 DNA reads TGCGCCAGCAGCTTGGAGTTCAGCGGGGACCAAGAGACCCAGTACTTC.

CDR3 protein: CASSSSGRALADTQYF. The CDR3 DNA follows: TGCGCCAGCAGCTCTAGCGGGAGGGCCCTCGCAGATACGCAGTATTTT. The rearrangement links TRBV5-1 to TRBJ2-3, with 12 nucleotides matching TRBD2. V was clipped by 3 bases and J by 4 bases; unmatched bases: 6. Per germline, CDR1 SGHRS and CDR2 YFSETQ. This CDR3 contains 16 residues.

The rearrangement links TRBV7-6 to TRBJ2-6; D not resolved. V lost 4 bases and J 4 bases, leaving 5 bases between the germline ends. The V gene's germline CDR1 is SGHVS and CDR2 FNYEAQ. This CDR3 comprises 13 residues. The CDR3 DNA follows: TGTGCCAGCAGCTCGCTAGGGGCCAACGTCCTGACTTTC. Translated, it gives CASSSLGANVLTF.

This sequence joins TRBV19 and TRBJ1-1, with D possibly TRBD1 on 6 matching bases. Trimming removed 4 bases at V and 4 bases at J, with 13 bases between. The CDR3 length is 14 residues. Per the germline V gene, CDR1 is LNHDA and CDR2 is SQIVND (reference sequence). In DNA form, the CDR3 reads TGTGCCAGTAGTACGGGGGCAGGGCGCACTGAAGCTTTCTTT. It codes for CASSTGAGRTEAFF.

This clone was counted a single time. The V and J genes are TRBV28 and TRBJ2-1; D is perhaps TRBD2 (5 bases). The CDR3 covers 15 residues. V was pared by 4 bases and J by 5 bases, with 15 bases between. Germline loops: CDR1 MDHEN, CDR2 SYDVKM. CDR3 in DNA: TGTGCCAGCAGTTCCGGAGGTGGGCACGACAATGAGCAGTTCTTC. Translating gives CASSSGGGHDNEQFF.

In the case of this clone: The sample holds other DNA sequences that translate to the same CDR3. The chain joins TRBV7-3 to TRBJ2-2; D is perhaps TRBD2 (5 bases). Per the germline V gene, CDR1 is SGHTA and CDR2 is FQGTGA. The CDR3 length is 15 residues. Trimming cost V 5 bases and J 0 bases, with 10 bases left between them. In DNA, the CDR3 is TGTGCCAGCAGCCCCTCGGGGACGAACACCGGGGAGCTGTTTTTT. This sequence encodes CASSPSGTNTGELFF.

A few counts support this clone. The J gene is TRBJ1-2, the V gene TRBV6-5, with D hard to call. This CDR3 spans 13 amino acids. Germline V lookup: CDR1 MNHEY, CDR2 SVGAGI. V was cut by 6 bases and J by 3 bases, with 11 bases left in between. The CDR3 DNA is TGTGCCAGCAGAAGCAGTGGAGACTATGGCTACACCTTC. Translating gives CASRSSGDYGYTF.

The V and J genes are TRBV11-2 and TRBJ2-2; D gene uncertain. V was pared by 5 bases and J by 6 bases, with 7 bases between. CDR1 and CDR2 from the germline V gene are SGHAT and FQNNGV. CDR3 length: 12 residues. For the CDR3, the DNA is TGTGCCAGCAGCCCCCCGCCCGGGGAGCTGTTTTTT. Translating gives CASSPPPGELFF.

The rearrangement joins TRBV5-1 to TRBJ2-3, with a weak D call TRBD2 (5 bases). CDR1 is SGHRS and CDR2 is YFSETQ in the germline V gene. Trimming took 0 bases from V and 2 from J, leaving 10 bases between them. The CDR3 is 15 residues long. The CDR3 coding sequence is TGCGCCAGCAGCTTGGTGTACGGGAACACAGATACGCAGTATTTT. Protein: CASSLVYGNTDTQYF.

The V and J genes are TRBV28 and TRBJ1-2; no definite D call. Looked up from germline, CDR1 is MDHEN and CDR2 is SYDVKM. The germline V and J ends were trimmed by 2 bases and 10 bases, with 23 bases remaining between them. CDR3 length: 16 residues. CDR3 amino acids: CASSLRILTSREDYTF. The DNA of the CDR3 is TGTGCCAGCAGTTTACGGATCCTGACAAGTCGTGAGGACTACACCTTC.

As regards this clone: The same CDR3 can be traced to other DNA sequences in this sample. The gene calls are TRBV2 and TRBJ2-6; no firm D call. Looked up from germline, CDR1 is SNHLY and CDR2 is FYNNEI. V lost 6 bases and J lost 1, with 7 bases in between. This CDR3 comprises 14 residues. The CDR3, as DNA: TGTGCCAGCAGCGTCTCATCTGGGGCCAACGTCCTGACTTTC. Translated, it gives CASSVSSGANVLTF.

This clone occurred once. The chain carries TRBV13 and TRBJ2-1; the match to TRBD2 covers 7 bases. V shed 5 bases and J 2 bases; nucleotides not matched to a gene: 6. This CDR3 is built from 15 residues. Germline V lookup: CDR1 PRHDT, CDR2 FYEKMQ (reference sequence). The CDR3 loop reads CASSVGRLAYNEQFF. DNA for the CDR3: TGTGCCAGCAGCGTCGGGAGGCTCGCCTACAATGAGCAGTTCTTC.

This chain joins TRBV6-1 and TRBJ2-1; D perhaps matches TRBD2 (5 bases). The V gene's germline CDR1 is MNHNS and CDR2 SASEGT. The CDR3 contains 15 residues. Trimming took off 0 bases at V and 9 bases at J, with 15 bases between the two ends. The CDR3 region has the DNA TGTGCCAGCAGTGAAGCGGCGACGGCTCGGGGTGAGCAGTTCTTC. Protein sequence: CASSEAATARGEQFF.